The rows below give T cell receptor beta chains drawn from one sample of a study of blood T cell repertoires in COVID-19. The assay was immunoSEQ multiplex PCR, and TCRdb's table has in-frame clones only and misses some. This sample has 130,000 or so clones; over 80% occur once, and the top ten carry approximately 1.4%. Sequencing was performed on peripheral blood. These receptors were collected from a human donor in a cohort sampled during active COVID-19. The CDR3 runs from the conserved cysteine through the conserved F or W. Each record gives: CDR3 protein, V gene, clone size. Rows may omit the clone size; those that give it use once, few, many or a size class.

CASSPTGYNEQFF TRBV12-3/TRBV12-4 few
CASSSMQGSQPQHF TRBV5-1 NA
CASSLAGVTVTANEQFF TRBV7-8 few
CASIAGGGVGYTF TRBV28 NA
CASSIPSGSTDTQYF TRBV19 once
CASSSQGFQPQHF TRBV12-3/TRBV12-4 NA
CASRGLAGTDTQYF TRBV5-1 NA
CSVERIDYGYTF TRBV29-1 NA
CASRGSGPYNEQFF TRBV28 NA
CASSTRSFTGLQETQYF TRBV21-1 NA
CASSPNRGHDGYTF TRBV6-5 NA
CASSRGIGAFF TRBV12-3/TRBV12-4 NA
CSVEDGRDGYTF TRBV29-1 NA
CASRDSATNEKLFF TRBV6-5 NA
CASSGRVAATEAFF TRBV11-2 NA
CASTPLLDRGGGYTF TRBV7-2 NA
CASQGYTEAFF TRBV10-2 few
CASSLARVAGMNEQYF TRBV7-2 NA
CASSPGQGAGIQYF TRBV28 few
CASSGSGSNTDTQYF TRBV6-2/TRBV6-3 medium-sized
CSAGEQETQYF TRBV20-1 NA
CASSVVEGFGNTIYF TRBV9 NA